This T cell receptor (beta chain) originates from a study of a mutant IDH1 vaccine in newly diagnosed glioma. Study-level information: Patients underwent eight vaccinations, which took place in weeks 1, 3, 5, 7, 11, 15, 19 and 23. Patients were pretreated with radiotherapy, temozolomide, or both, mostly both.

V lost 7 bases, J lost 5 bases, and 7 bases stayed unmatched. The V gene's germline CDR1 is ENHRY and CDR2 SYGVKD. The length of the CDR3 is 13 residues. Time point defined: week 23, last vaccination. The study gave 300 ug of mutant IDH1 20-mer peptide per vaccine dose, with topical imiquimod. The astrocytomas were IDH1-mutant, ATRX-negative, and WHO grade 3 or 4. Produced via immunoSEQ multiplex PCR; TCRdb's table is partial and in-frame only. The sample has roughly 60,000 clones, about 85% seen once. Points on this clone: The antigen remains unidentified.

The sample consisted of PBMCs, taken from a glioma patient whose treatment included an IDH1 peptide vaccine. The chain couples TRBV10-3 to TRBJ2-7; TRBD1 matches 8 bases. The sequence was collected from a man aged 25 to 40 with glioma. CDR3 loop: CAIKDRVVDEQYF. CDR3 sequence (DNA): TGTGCCATCAAGGACAGGGTTGTCGACGAGCAGTACTTC.